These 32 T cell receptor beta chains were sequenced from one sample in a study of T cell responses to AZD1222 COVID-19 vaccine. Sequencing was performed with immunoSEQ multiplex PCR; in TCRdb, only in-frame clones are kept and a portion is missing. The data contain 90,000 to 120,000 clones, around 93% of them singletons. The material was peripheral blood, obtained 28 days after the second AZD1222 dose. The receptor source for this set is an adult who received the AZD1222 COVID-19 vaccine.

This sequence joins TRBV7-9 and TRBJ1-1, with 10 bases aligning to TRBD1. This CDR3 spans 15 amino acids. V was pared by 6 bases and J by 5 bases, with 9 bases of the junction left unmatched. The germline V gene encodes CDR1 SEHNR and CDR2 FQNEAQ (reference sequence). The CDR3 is CASRGGTGVRTEAFF. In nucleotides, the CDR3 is TGTGCCAGCAGGGGAGGGACAGGGGTACGGACTGAAGCTTTCTTT.

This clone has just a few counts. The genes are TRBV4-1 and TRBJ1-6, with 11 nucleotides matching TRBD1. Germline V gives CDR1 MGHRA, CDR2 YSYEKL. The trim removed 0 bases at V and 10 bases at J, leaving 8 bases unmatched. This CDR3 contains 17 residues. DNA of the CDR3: TGCGCCAGCAGCCAAGAGGGGACAGGGGGGTCCAAATCACCCCTCCACTTT. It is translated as CASSQEGTGGSKSPLHF.

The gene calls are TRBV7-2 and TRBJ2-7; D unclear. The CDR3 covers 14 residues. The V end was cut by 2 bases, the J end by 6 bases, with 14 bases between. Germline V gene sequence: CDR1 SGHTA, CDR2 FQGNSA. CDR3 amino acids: CASSLSASSVEQYF. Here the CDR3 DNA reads TGTGCCAGCAGCTTAAGCGCGAGTTCCGTCGAGCAGTACTTC.

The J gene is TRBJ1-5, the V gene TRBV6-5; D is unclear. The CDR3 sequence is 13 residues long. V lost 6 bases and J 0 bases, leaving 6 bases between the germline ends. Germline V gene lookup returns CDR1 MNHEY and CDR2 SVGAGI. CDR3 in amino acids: CASREDSNQPQHF. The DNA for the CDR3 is TGTGCCAGCAGAGAGGATAGCAATCAGCCCCAGCATTTT.

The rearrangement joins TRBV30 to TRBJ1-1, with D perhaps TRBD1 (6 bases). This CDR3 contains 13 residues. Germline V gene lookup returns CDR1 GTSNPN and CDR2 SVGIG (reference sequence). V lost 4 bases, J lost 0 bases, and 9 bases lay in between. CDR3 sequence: CAWKGELNTEAFF. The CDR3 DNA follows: TGTGCCTGGAAGGGGGAACTGAACACTGAAGCTTTCTTT. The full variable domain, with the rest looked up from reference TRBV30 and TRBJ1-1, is SQTIHQWPATLVQPVGSPLSLECTVEGTSNPNLYWYRQAAGRGLQLLFYSVGIGQISSEVPQNLSASRPQDRQFILSSKKLLLSDSGFYLCAWKGELNTEAFFGQGTRLTVV.

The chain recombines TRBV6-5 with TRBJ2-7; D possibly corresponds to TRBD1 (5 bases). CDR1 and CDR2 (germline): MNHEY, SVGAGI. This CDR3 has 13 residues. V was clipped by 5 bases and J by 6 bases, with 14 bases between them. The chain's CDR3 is CASSSTHRGEQYF. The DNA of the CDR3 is TGTGCCAGCAGTAGTACCCATAGGGGCGAGCAGTACTTC.

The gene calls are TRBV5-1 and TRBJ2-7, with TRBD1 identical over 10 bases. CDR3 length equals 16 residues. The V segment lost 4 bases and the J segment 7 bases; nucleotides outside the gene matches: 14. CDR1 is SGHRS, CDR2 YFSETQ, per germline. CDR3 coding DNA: TGCGCCAGCAGCCCCTTAAGAGACAGGGGGCCCGAGGAGCAGTACTTC. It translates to CASSPLRDRGPEEQYF.

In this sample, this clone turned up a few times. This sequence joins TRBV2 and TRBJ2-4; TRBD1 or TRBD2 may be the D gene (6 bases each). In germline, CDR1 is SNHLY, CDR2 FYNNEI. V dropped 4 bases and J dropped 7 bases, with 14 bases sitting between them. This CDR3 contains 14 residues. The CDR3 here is CASSAGGAYNIQYF. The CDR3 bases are TGTGCCAGCAGTGCCGGGGGCGCCTATAACATTCAGTACTTC.

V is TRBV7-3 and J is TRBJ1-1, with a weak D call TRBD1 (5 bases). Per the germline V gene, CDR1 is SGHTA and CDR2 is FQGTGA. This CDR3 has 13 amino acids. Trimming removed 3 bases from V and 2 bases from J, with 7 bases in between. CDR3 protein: CASSFGTNTEAFF. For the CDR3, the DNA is TGTGCCAGCAGCTTCGGGACCAACACTGAAGCTTTCTTT.

CDR3 loop: CASSDNLGYGYTF. The CDR3 DNA sequence: TGTGCCAGCAGCGATAACTTGGGATATGGCTACACCTTC. This rearrangement joins TRBV5-4 to TRBJ1-2; D is uncertain. V shed 4 bases and J shed 5 bases, with 12 bases lying between them. CDR1 and CDR2 (germline): SGHNT, YYREEE (reference sequence). CDR3 size: 13 residues.

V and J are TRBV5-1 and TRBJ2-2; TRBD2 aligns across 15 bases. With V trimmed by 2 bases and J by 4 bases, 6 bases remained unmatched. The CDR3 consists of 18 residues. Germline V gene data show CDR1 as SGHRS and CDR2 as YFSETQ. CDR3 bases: TGCGCCAGCAGCTTTGGACTAGCGGGGGGGCCGGGCACCGGGGAGCTGTTTTTT. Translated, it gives CASSFGLAGGPGTGELFF.

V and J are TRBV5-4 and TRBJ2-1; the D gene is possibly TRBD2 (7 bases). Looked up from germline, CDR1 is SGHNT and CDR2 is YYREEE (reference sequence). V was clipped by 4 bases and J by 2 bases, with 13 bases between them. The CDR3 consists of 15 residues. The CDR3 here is CASSGGGSTYNEQFF. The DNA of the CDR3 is TGTGCCAGCAGCGGGGGGGGCAGCACCTACAATGAGCAGTTCTTC.

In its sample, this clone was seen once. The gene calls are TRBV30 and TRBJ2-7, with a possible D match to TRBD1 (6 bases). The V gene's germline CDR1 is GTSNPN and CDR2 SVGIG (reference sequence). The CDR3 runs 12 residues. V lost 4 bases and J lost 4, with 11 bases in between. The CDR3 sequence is CAWTRQGYEQYF. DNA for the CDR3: TGTGCCTGGACTCGGCAGGGGTACGAGCAGTACTTC.

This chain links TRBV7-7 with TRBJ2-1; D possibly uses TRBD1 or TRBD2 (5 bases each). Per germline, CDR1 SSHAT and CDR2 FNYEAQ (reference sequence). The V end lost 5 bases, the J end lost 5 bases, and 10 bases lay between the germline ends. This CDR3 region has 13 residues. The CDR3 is CASSQGPNNEQFF. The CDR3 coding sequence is TGTGCCAGCAGCCAGGGACCCAACAATGAGCAGTTCTTC.

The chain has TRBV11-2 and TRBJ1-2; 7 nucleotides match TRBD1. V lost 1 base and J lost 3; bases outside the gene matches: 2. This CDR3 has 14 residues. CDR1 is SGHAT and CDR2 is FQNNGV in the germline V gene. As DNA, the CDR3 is TGTGCCAGCAGCTTAGGACAGGGTGACTATGGCTACACCTTC. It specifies CASSLGQGDYGYTF.

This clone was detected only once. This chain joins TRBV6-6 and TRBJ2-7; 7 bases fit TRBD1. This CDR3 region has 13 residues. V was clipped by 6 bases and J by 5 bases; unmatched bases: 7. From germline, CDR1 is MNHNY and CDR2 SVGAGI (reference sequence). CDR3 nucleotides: TGTGCCAGCAGAACAGGGGTTAGGGACGAGCAGTACTTC. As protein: CASRTGVRDEQYF.

As DNA, the CDR3 is TGTGCCAGCAGTCCAAGAGTGGGAGTAGACAGCCACTACGAGCAGTACTTC. Its translation is CASSPRVGVDSHYEQYF. The J gene is TRBJ2-7, the V gene TRBV6-6; D may match TRBD1 or TRBD2 (5 bases each). This CDR3 has 17 residues. Trimming shortened V by 5 bases and J by 3 bases, and 23 bases separated the two germline ends. Per germline, CDR1 MNHNY and CDR2 SVGAGI (reference sequence).

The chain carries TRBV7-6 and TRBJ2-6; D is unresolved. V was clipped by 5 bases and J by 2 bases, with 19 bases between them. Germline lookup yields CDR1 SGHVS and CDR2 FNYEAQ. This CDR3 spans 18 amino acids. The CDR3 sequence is CASSNPYKGRPGANVLTF. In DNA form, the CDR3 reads TGTGCCAGCAGCAACCCCTACAAAGGACGGCCTGGGGCCAACGTCCTGACTTTC.

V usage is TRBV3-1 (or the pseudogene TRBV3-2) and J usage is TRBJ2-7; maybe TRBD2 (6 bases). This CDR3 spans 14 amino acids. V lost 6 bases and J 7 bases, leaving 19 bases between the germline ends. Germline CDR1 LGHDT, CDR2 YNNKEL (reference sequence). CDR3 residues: CASSKGLSPGEQYF. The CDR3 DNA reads TGTGCCAGCAGTAAGGGACTCTCCCCTGGGGAGCAGTACTTC.

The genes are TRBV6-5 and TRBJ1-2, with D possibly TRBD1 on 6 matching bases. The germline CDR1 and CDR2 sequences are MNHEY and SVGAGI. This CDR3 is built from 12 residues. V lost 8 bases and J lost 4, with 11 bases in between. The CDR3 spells CASYRVFYGYTF. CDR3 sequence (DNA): TGTGCCAGCTACAGGGTATTCTATGGCTACACCTTC.

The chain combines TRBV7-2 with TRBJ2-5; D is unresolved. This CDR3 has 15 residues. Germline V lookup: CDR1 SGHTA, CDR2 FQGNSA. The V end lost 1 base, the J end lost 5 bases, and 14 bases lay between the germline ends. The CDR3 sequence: CASSLDRFARETQYF. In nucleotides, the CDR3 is TGTGCCAGCAGCTTAGACCGCTTTGCGAGGGAGACCCAGTACTTC.

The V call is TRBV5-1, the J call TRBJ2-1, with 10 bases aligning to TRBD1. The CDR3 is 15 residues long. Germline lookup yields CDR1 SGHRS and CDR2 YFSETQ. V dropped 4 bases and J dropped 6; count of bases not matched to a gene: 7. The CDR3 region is CASSGGQGIGNEQFF. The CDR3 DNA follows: TGCGCCAGCAGCGGGGGACAGGGGATAGGCAATGAGCAGTTCTTC.

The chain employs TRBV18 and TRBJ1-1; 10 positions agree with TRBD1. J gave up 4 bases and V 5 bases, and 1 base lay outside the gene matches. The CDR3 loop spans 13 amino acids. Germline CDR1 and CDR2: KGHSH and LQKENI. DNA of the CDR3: TGTGCCAGCTCAGACAGGGGGCCCACTGAAGCTTTCTTT. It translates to CASSDRGPTEAFF.

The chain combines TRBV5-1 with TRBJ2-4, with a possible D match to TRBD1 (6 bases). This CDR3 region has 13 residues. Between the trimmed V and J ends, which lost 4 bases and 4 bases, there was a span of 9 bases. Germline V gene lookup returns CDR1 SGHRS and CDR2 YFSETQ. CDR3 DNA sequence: TGCGCCAGCAGCCTTGGACAGAAAAACATTCAGTACTTC. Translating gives CASSLGQKNIQYF.

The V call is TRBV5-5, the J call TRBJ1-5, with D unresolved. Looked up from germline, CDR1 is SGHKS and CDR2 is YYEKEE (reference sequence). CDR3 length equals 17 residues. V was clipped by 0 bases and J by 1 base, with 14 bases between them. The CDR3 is CASSLGMEERSNQPQHF. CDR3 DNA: TGTGCCAGCAGCTTGGGAATGGAGGAAAGGAGCAATCAGCCCCAGCATTTT.

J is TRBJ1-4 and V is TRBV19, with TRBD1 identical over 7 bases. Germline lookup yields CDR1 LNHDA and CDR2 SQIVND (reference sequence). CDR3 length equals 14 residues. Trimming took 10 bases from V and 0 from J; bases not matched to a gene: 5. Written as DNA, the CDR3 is TGTGCCACCGGAGACAGGGCAACTAATGAAAAACTGTTTTTT. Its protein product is CATGDRATNEKLFF.

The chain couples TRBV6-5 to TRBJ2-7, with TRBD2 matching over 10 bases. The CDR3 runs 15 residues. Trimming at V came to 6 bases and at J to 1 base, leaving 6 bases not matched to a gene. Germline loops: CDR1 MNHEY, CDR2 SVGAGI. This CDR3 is CASRTGTSASYEQYF. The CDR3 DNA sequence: TGTGCCAGCAGAACCGGGACTAGCGCTTCCTACGAGCAGTACTTC.

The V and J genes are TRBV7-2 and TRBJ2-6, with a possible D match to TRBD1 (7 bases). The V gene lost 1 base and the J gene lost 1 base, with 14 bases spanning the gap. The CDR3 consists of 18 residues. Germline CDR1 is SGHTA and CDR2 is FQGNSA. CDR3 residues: CASSLGRGRGSGANVLTF. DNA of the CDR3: TGTGCCAGCAGCTTAGGGAGGGGGCGCGGGTCTGGGGCCAACGTCCTGACTTTC.

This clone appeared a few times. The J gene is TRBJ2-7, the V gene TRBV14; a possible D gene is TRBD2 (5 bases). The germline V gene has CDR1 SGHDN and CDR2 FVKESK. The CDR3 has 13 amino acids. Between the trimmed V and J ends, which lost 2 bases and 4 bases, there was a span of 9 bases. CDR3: CASSQILGYEQYF. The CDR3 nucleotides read TGTGCCAGCAGCCAAATACTAGGGTACGAGCAGTACTTC.

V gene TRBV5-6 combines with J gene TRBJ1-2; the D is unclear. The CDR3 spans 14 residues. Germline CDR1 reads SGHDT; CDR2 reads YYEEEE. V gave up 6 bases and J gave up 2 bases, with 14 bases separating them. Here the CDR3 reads CASTQGRNNYGYTF. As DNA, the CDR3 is TGTGCCAGCACCCAAGGACGAAACAACTATGGCTACACCTTC.

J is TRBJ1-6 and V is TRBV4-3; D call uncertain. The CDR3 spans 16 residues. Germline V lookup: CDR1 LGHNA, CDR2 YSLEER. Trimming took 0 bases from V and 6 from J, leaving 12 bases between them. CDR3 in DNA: TGCGCCAGCAGCCAAGATGTCACAGTCGCTAATTCACCCCTCCACTTT. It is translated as CASSQDVTVANSPLHF.

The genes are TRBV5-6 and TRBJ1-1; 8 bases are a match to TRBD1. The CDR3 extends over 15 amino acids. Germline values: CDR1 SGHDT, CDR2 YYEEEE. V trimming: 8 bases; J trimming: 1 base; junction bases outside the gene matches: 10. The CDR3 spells CASNYWDRTNTEAFF. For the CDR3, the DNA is TGTGCCAGTAACTACTGGGACAGGACGAACACTGAAGCTTTCTTT.